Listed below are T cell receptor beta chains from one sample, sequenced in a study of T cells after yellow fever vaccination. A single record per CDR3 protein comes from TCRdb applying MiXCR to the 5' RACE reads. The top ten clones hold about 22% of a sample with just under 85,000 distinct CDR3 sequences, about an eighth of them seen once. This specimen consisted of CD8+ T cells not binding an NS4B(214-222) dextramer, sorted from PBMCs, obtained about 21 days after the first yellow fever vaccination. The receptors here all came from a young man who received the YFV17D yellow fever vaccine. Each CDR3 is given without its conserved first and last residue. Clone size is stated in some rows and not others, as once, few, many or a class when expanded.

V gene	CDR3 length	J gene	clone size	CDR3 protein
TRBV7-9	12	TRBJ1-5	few	ASSSQGNNQPQH
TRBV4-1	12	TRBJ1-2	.	ASSLDRGFDGYT
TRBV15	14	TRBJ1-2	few	ATSSWGDSTRGGYT
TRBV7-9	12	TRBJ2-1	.	ASSSEEERNEQF
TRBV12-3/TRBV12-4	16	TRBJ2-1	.	ASSHPGQPFKSYNEQF
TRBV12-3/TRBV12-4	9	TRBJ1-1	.	ASSWGVEAF
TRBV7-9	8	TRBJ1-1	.	ASSLVEAF
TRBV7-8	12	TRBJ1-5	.	ASSLGRENQPQH
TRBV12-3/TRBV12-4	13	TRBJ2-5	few	ASRPGTGVIETQY
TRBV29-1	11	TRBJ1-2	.	SVWDGRGYGYT
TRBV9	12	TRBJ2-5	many	ASSVDGSQETQY
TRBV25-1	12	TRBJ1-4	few	ASSPDRNRGELF
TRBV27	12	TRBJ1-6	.	ASSLGTGVSPLH
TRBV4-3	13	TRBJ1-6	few	ASSQEGTGVGPLH